What follows are 5 T cell receptor beta chains derived from one specimen sequenced in a study of blood T cells in healthy people across ages. Next came a second PCR, run for about 6 to 11 cycles, which used a sample-barcoded 5' primer along with a J-beta primer mix. TCRdb ran MiXCR on the 5' RACE reads and lists one entry per CDR3 protein. The table lists about 640,000 distinct CDR3 sequences, roughly 50% of them singletons, with 30% to 40% in the top ten. The sequenced sample was blood. The receptors derive from a man aged 55 to 70 in good health.

This clonotype was counted a few times. The chain couples TRBV12-3 or TRBV12-4 to TRBJ2-7, with D possibly called TRBD1 or TRBD2 (6 bases each). The V gene lost 3 bases and the J gene lost 5 bases, with 14 bases spanning the gap. This CDR3 spans 14 amino acids. CDR3 amino acids: CASSLRGVRNEQYF. DNA for the CDR3: TGTGCCAGCAGTTTGAGGGGGGTGAGAAACGAGCAGTACTTC.

The DNA of the CDR3 is TGTGCCAGCAAAAGACAGGACAATGAGCAGTTCTTC. It is translated as CASKRQDNEQFF. The chain carries TRBV25-1 and TRBJ2-1, with D tentatively TRBD1 (6 bases). Trimming removed 7 bases from V and 5 bases from J, with 9 bases in between. The CDR3 spans 12 residues. Germline values: CDR1 MGHDK, CDR2 SYGVNS.

This clonotype was detected a few times. This rearrangement joins TRBV7-9 to TRBJ2-1; 9 nucleotides line up with TRBD1. The CDR3 loop spans 15 amino acids. The J segment lost 7 bases and the V segment lost 2 bases, leaving 6 bases of the junction unmatched. Germline V CDR1 and CDR2: SEHNR, FQNEAQ (reference sequence). The CDR3 reads CASSLNLGTGNEQFF. CDR3 nucleotides: TGTGCCAGCAGCTTAAATCTAGGGACAGGGAATGAGCAGTTCTTC.

The V call is TRBV28, the J call TRBJ2-7; D not resolved. This CDR3 region has 13 residues. CDR1 is MDHEN and CDR2 is SYDVKM in the germline V gene. V lost 6 bases, J lost 5 bases, and 14 bases lay in between. The CDR3 DNA follows: TGTGCCAGCAGCACGCCGGGCGTCCACGAGCAGTACTTC. Translated: CASSTPGVHEQYF.

A few counts support this clonotype. CDR3 sequence reads: CASSEAMAGYGETQYF. Written as DNA, the CDR3 is TGTGCCAGCAGTGAAGCTATGGCAGGGTACGGGGAGACCCAGTACTTC. This rearrangement joins TRBV6-1 to TRBJ2-5; D perhaps matches TRBD1 (5 bases). Germline V gene data show CDR1 as MNHNS and CDR2 as SASEGT. This CDR3 region has 16 residues. Trimming shortened V by 0 bases and J by 5 bases, and 16 bases separated the two germline ends.